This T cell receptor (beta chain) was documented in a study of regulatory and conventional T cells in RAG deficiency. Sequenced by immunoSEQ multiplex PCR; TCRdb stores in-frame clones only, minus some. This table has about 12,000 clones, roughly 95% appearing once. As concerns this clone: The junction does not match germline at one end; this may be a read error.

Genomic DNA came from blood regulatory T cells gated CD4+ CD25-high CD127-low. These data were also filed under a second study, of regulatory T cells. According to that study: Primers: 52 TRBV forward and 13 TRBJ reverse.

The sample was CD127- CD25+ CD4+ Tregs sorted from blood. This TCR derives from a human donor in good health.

Here the CDR3 reads CASSFTLLDAQYF. Here the CDR3 DNA reads TGTGCCAGCAGTTTTACCCTCCTAGATGCGCAGTATTTT. The V gene is TRBV27, the J gene TRBJ2-3; D ambiguous. The CDR3 has 13 residues. CDR1 is MNHEY and CDR2 is SMNVEV in the germline V gene (reference sequence).